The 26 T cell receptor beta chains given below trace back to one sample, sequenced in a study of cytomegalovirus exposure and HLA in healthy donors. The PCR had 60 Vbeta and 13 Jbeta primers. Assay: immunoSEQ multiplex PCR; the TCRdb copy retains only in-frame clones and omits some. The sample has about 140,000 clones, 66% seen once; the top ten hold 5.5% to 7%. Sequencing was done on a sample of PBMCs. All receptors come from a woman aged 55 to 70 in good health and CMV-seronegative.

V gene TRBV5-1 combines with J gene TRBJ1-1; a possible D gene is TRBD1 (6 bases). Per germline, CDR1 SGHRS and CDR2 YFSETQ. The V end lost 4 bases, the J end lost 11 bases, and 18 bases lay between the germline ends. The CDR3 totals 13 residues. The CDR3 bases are TGCGCCAGCAGCCTGCAGGTGGGGGCTCGGGCTTTCTTT. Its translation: CASSLQVGARAFF.

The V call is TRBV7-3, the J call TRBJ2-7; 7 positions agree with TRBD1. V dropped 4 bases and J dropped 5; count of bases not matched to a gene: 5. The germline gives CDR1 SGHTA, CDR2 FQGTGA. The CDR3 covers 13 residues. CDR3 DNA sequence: TGTGCCAGCAGCTGGGACAGAGGAGACGAGCAGTACTTC. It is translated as CASSWDRGDEQYF.

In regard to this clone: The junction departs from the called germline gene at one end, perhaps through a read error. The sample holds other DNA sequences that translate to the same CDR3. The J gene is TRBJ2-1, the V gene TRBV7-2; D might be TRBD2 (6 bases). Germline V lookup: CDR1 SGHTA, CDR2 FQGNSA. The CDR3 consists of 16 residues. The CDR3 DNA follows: TGTGCCAGCAGCTTAGTAGCTGGGGGGTCCTATAATGAGCAGTTCTTC. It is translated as CASSLVAGGSYNEQFF.

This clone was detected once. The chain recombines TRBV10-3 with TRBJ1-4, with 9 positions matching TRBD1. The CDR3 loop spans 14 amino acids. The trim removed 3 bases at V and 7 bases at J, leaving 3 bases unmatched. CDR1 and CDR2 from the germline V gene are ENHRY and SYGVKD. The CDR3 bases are TGTGCCATCAGTGAAGGGACAGGGAGTGAAAAACTGTTTTTT. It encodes CAISEGTGSEKLFF.

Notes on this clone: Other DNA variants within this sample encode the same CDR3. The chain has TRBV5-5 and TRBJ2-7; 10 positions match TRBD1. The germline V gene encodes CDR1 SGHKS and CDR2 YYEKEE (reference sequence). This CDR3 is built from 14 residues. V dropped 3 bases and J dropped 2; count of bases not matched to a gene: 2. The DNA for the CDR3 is TGTGCCAGCAGCTGGGGACAGGGGCCCTACGAGCAGTACTTC. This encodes CASSWGQGPYEQYF.

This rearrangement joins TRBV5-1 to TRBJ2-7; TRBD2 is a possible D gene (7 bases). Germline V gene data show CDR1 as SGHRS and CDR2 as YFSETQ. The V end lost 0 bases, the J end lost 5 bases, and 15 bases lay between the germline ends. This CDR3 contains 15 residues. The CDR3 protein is CASSLGMGGLNEQYF. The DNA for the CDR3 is TGCGCCAGCAGCTTGGGAATGGGGGGGCTAAACGAGCAGTACTTC. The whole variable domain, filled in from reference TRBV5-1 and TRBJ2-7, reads KAGVTQTPRYLIKTRGQQVTLSCSPISGHRSVSWYQQTPGQGLQFLFEYFSETQRNKGNFPGRFSGRQFSNSRSEMNVSTLELGDSALYLCASSLGMGGLNEQYFGPGTRLTVT.

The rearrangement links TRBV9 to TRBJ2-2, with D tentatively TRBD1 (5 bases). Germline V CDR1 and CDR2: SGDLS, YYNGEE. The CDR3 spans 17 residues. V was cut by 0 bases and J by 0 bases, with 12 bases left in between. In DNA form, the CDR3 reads TGTGCCAGCAGCGTAGCTCCAGGACAAGCGAACACCGGGGAGCTGTTTTTT. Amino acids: CASSVAPGQANTGELFF.

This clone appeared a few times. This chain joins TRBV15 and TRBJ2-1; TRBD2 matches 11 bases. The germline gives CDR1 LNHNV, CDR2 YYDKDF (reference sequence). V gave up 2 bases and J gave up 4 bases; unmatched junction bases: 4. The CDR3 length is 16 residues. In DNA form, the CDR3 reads TGTGCCACCAGCAGACAAACTAGCGGGAGTTACAATGAGCAGTTCTTC. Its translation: CATSRQTSGSYNEQFF.

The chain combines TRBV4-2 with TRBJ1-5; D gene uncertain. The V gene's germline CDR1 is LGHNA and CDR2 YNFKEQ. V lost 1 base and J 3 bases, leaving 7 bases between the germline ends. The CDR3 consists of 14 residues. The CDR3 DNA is TGTGCCAGCAGCCAAGGGAGGGTCAATCAGCCCCAGCATTTT. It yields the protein CASSQGRVNQPQHF.

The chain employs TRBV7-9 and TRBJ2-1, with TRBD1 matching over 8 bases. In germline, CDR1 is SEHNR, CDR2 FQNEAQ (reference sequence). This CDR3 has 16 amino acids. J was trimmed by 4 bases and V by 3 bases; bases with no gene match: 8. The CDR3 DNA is TGTGCCAGCAGCTTCAAACCCGGGACAGGTTACAATGAGCAGTTCTTC. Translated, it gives CASSFKPGTGYNEQFF.

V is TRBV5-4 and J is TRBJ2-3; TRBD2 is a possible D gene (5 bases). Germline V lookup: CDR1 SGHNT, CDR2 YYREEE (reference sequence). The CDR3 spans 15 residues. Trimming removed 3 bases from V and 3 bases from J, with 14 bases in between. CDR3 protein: CASSSGLAETDTQYF. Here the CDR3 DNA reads TGTGCCAGCAGCTCCGGGCTAGCCGAGACAGATACGCAGTATTTT.

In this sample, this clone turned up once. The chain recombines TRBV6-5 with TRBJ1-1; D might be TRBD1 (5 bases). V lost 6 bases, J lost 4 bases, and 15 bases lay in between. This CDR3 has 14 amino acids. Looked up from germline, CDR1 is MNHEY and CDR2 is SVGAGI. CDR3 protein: CASRMGGLGTEAFF. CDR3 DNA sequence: TGTGCCAGCAGGATGGGGGGTTTGGGCACTGAAGCTTTCTTT.

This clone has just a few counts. CDR3 sequence: CASSLRVGTYEQYF. The CDR3 nucleotides are TGTGCCAGCAGCTTGAGGGTCGGGACCTACGAGCAGTACTTC. The chain joins TRBV7-2 to TRBJ2-7, with D tentatively TRBD2 (5 bases). The length of the CDR3 is 14 residues. Trimming took off 3 bases at V and 2 bases at J, with 11 bases between the two ends. The germline V gene has CDR1 SGHTA and CDR2 FQGNSA.

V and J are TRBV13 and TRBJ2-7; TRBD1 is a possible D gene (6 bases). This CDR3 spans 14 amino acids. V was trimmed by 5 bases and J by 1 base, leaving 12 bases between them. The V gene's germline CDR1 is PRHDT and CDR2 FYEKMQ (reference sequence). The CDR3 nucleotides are TGTGCCAGCAGCCCCAGGGGTTGGTCCTACGAGCAGTACTTC. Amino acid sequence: CASSPRGWSYEQYF. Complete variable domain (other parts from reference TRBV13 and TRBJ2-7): AAGVIQSPRHLIKEKRETATLKCYPIPRHDTVYWYQQGPGQDPQFLISFYEKMQSDKGSIPDRFSAQQFSDYHSELNMSSLELGDSALYFCASSPRGWSYEQYFGPGTRLTVT.

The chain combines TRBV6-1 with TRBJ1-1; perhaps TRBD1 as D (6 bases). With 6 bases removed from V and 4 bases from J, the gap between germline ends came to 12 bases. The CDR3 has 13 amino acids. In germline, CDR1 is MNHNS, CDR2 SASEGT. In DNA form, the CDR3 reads TGTGCCAGCAGGATACAGGGAGTCACTGAAGCTTTCTTT. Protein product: CASRIQGVTEAFF.

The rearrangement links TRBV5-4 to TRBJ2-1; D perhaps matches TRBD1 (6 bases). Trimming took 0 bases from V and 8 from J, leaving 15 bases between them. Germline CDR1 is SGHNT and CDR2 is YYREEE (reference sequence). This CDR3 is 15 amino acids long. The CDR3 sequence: CASSLGGQGGDEQFF. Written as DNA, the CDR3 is TGTGCCAGCAGCTTGGGGGGGCAGGGCGGCGATGAGCAGTTCTTC.

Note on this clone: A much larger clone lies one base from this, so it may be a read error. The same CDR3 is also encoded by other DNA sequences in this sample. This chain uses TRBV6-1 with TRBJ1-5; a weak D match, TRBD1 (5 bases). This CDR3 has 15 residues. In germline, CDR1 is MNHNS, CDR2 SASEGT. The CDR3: CASSEEGLRNQPQHF. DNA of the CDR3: TGCGCCAGCAGTGAAGAGGGACTCAGAAATCAGCCCCAGCATTTT.

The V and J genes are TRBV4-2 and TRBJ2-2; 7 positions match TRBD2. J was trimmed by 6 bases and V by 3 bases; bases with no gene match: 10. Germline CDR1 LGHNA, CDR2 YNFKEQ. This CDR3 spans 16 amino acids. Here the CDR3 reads CASSQEPAGSAGELFF. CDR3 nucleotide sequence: TGTGCCAGCAGCCAGGAACCAGCGGGATCAGCCGGGGAGCTGTTTTTT.

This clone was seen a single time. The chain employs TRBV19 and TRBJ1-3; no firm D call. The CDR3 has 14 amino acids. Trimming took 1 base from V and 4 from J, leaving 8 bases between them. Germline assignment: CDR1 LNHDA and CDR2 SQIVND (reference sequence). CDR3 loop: CASSIGQPGNTIYF. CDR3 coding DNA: TGTGCCAGTAGTATAGGACAACCCGGAAACACCATATATTTT.

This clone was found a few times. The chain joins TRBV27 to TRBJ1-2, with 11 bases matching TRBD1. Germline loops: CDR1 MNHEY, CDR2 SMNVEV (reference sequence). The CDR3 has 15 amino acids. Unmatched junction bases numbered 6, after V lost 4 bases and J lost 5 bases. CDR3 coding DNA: TGTGCCAGCAGTTGGACAGGGGGCGGACATTATGGCTACACCTTC. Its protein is CASSWTGGGHYGYTF.

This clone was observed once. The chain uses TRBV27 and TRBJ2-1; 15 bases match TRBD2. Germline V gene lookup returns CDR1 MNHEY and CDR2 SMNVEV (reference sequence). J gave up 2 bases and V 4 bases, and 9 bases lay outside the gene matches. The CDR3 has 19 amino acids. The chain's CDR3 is CASSWGLAGGPQPYNEQFF. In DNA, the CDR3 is TGTGCCAGCAGTTGGGGACTAGCGGGAGGCCCCCAACCCTACAATGAGCAGTTCTTC.

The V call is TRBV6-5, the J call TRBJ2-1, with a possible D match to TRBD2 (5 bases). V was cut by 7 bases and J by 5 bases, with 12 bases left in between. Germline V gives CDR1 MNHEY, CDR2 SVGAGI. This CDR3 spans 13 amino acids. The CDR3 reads CASTWTGDNEQFF. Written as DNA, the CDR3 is TGTGCCAGCACCTGGACTGGGGACAATGAGCAGTTCTTC.

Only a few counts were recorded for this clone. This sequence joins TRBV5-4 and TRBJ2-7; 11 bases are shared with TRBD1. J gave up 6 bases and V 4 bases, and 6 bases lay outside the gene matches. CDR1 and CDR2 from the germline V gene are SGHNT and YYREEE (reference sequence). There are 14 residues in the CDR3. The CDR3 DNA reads TGTGCCAGCAGCGCCACCGGGACAGGGGGCGAGCAGTACTTC. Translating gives CASSATGTGGEQYF.

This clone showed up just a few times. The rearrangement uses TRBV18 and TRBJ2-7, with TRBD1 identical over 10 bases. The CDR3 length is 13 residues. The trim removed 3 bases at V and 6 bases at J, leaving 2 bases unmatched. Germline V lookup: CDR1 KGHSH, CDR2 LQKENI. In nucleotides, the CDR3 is TGTGCCAGCTCACCGCGGACAGGGGGCGAGCAGTACTTC. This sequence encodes CASSPRTGGEQYF. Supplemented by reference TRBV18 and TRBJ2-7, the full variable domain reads NAGVMQNPRHLVRRRGQEARLRCSPMKGHSHVYWYRQLPEEGLKFMVYLQKENIIDESGMPKERFSAEFPKEGPSILRIQQVVRGDSAAYFCASSPRTGGEQYFGPGTRLTVT.

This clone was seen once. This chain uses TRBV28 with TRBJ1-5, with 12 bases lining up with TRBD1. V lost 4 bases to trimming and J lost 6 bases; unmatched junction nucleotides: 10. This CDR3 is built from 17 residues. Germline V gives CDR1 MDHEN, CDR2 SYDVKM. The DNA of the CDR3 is TGTGCCAGCAGTTCGATCCGGGACAGGGGGCCGGGTCAGCCCCAGCATTTT. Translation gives CASSSIRDRGPGQPQHF.

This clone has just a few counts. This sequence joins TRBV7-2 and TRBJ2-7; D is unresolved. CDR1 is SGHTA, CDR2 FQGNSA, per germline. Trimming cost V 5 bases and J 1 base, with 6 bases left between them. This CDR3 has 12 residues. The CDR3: CASSPPSYEQYF. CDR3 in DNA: TGTGCCAGCAGCCCCCCGTCCTACGAGCAGTACTTC.